Listed below are T cell receptor beta chains from one sample, sequenced in a study of shared clonotypes between healthy human individuals. Produced via immunoSEQ multiplex PCR; TCRdb's table is partial and in-frame only. Altogether 950,000 to 1,300,000 clones are present, under 80% being singletons, with the ten largest covering about 1.4%. Specimen: memory CD4+ T cells sorted from blood. The source of these receptors is a man younger than 35 in good health. The CDR3 runs from the conserved cysteine through the conserved F or W. Each record gives: V gene, clone size, D gene, J gene, CDR3 protein, CDR3 DNA. A D gene is named only where the DNA matches it firmly. Clone size is given for some rows only: seen once, a few or many times, or a class if the clone is expanded.

V gene: TRBV11-2; clone size: NA; D gene: TRBD2; J gene: TRBJ2-5; CDR3 protein: CASRAGGRQETQYF; CDR3 DNA: TGTGCCAGCAGAGCGGGGGGCCGACAAGAGACCCAGTACTTC
V gene: TRBV6-5; clone size: NA; D gene: TRBD1; J gene: TRBJ1-1; CDR3 protein: CASSSPGQIKTEAFF; CDR3 DNA: TGTGCCAGCAGTTCCCCGGGACAGATTAAAACTGAAGCTTTCTTT
V gene: TRBV7-9; clone size: NA; D gene: TRBD1; J gene: TRBJ1-2; CDR3 protein: CASSLGQGGYGYTF; CDR3 DNA: TGTGCCAGCAGCTTAGGACAGGGGGGCTATGGCTACACCTTC
V gene: TRBV27; clone size: NA; D gene: NA; J gene: TRBJ2-7; CDR3 protein: CASSFQGLTYEQYF; CDR3 DNA: TGTGCCAGCAGTTTCCAGGGTCTCACCTACGAGCAGTACTTC
V gene: TRBV5-1; clone size: NA; D gene: NA; J gene: TRBJ2-7; CDR3 protein: CASSLEQGWSYEQYF; CDR3 DNA: TGCGCCAGCAGCTTGGAGCAGGGCTGGTCCTACGAGCAGTACTTC
V gene: TRBV5-6; clone size: NA; D gene: TRBD1; J gene: TRBJ2-2; CDR3 protein: CASRMRQGANTGELFF; CDR3 DNA: TGTGCCAGCAGGATGCGACAGGGCGCGAACACCGGGGAGCTGTTTTTT
V gene: TRBV7-2; clone size: NA; D gene: TRBD2; J gene: TRBJ2-2; CDR3 protein: CASSGRASGTNTGELFF; CDR3 DNA: TGTGCCAGCAGCGGCCGTGCTAGCGGAACGAACACCGGGGAGCTGTTTTTT
V gene: TRBV27; clone size: NA; D gene: NA; J gene: TRBJ1-1; CDR3 protein: CASGRQSLNTEAFF; CDR3 DNA: TGTGCCAGCGGGAGGCAGAGTTTGAACACTGAAGCTTTCTTT
V gene: TRBV6-1; clone size: NA; D gene: NA; J gene: TRBJ1-1; CDR3 protein: CASRQTGPINKAFF; CDR3 DNA: TGTGCCAGCAGACAAACCGGGCCGATAAATAAGGCTTTCTTT
V gene: TRBV29-1; clone size: NA; D gene: TRBD1; J gene: TRBJ1-5; CDR3 protein: CSVEKVLRQGASNQPQHF; CDR3 DNA: TGCAGCGTTGAAAAGGTACTCCGACAGGGGGCTAGCAATCAGCCCCAGCATTTT
V gene: TRBV27; clone size: few; D gene: NA; J gene: TRBJ2-3; CDR3 protein: CATRRGGGSTDTQYF; CDR3 DNA: TGTGCCACTCGACGTGGCGGAGGTAGCACAGATACGCAGTATTTT
V gene: TRBV30; clone size: NA; D gene: TRBD1; J gene: TRBJ1-4; CDR3 protein: CACSRGQINEKLFF; CDR3 DNA: TGTGCCTGCAGCAGGGGACAGATAAATGAAAAACTGTTTTTT
V gene: TRBV30; clone size: NA; D gene: TRBD1; J gene: TRBJ2-5; CDR3 protein: CAWRIKGAETQYF; CDR3 DNA: TGTGCCTGGAGAATAAAGGGGGCGGAGACCCAGTACTTC
V gene: TRBV5-6; clone size: NA; D gene: NA; J gene: TRBJ2-7; CDR3 protein: CASSPRRGDSEQYF; CDR3 DNA: TGTGCCAGCAGCCCCAGGAGGGGGGACAGCGAGCAGTACTTC
V gene: TRBV7-3; clone size: few; D gene: TRBD2; J gene: TRBJ2-1; CDR3 protein: CASSLGTSGGSYNEQFF; CDR3 DNA: TGTGCCAGCAGCTTAGGGACTAGCGGGGGCTCCTACAATGAGCAGTTCTTC
V gene: TRBV5-1; clone size: few; D gene: NA; J gene: TRBJ1-6; CDR3 protein: CATRRMDNSPLHF; CDR3 DNA: TGCGCTACACGAAGGATGGATAATTCACCCCTCCACTTT
V gene: TRBV5-1; clone size: NA; D gene: NA; J gene: TRBJ1-3; CDR3 protein: CASKKASGNTIYF; CDR3 DNA: TGCGCCAGCAAGAAAGCCTCTGGAAACACCATATATTTT
V gene: TRBV30; clone size: NA; D gene: TRBD1; J gene: TRBJ2-5; CDR3 protein: CAWRDRGRETQYF; CDR3 DNA: TGTGCCTGGAGGGACAGGGGGCGAGAGACCCAGTACTTC
V gene: TRBV9; clone size: NA; D gene: NA; J gene: TRBJ2-2; CDR3 protein: CASSEAGELFF; CDR3 DNA: TGTGCCAGCAGCGAAGCCGGGGAGCTGTTTTTT
V gene: TRBV5-1; clone size: NA; D gene: NA; J gene: TRBJ2-2; CDR3 protein: CASSAEGTGELFF; CDR3 DNA: TGCGCCAGCAGCGCCGAGGGTACCGGGGAGCTGTTTTTT
V gene: TRBV9; clone size: NA; D gene: NA; J gene: TRBJ1-5; CDR3 protein: CASSVGAGNQPQHF; CDR3 DNA: TGTGCCAGCAGCGTAGGGGCGGGGAATCAGCCCCAGCATTTT
V gene: TRBV9; clone size: NA; D gene: NA; J gene: TRBJ2-2; CDR3 protein: CASSKTSNTGELFF; CDR3 DNA: TGTGCCAGCAGTAAGACCTCGAACACCGGGGAGCTGTTTTTT
V gene: TRBV4-2; clone size: few; D gene: NA; J gene: TRBJ1-2; CDR3 protein: CASSQDPAGPTLIAF; CDR3 DNA: TGTGCCAGCAGCCAAGATCCGGCAGGGCCTACCCTTATAGCCTTC
V gene: TRBV7-9; clone size: NA; D gene: NA; J gene: TRBJ1-1; CDR3 protein: CASSPLTGGNTEAFF; CDR3 DNA: TGTGCCAGCAGCCCCCTGACAGGAGGGAACACTGAAGCTTTCTTT
V gene: TRBV30; clone size: NA; D gene: NA; J gene: TRBJ2-5; CDR3 protein: CAWSVRHGETQYF; CDR3 DNA: TGTGCCTGGAGTGTACGGCACGGAGAGACCCAGTACTTC
V gene: TRBV7-9; clone size: NA; D gene: NA; J gene: TRBJ1-6; CDR3 protein: CASSPSMYGPLHF; CDR3 DNA: TGTGCCAGCAGCCCAAGCATGTATGGACCCCTCCACTTT
V gene: TRBV14; clone size: NA; D gene: NA; J gene: TRBJ2-3; CDR3 protein: CASSRRSTDTQYF; CDR3 DNA: TGTGCCAGCAGCCGAAGGTCCACAGATACGCAGTATTTT
V gene: TRBV28; clone size: NA; D gene: NA; J gene: TRBJ1-5; CDR3 protein: CASSLRGAVSNQPQHF; CDR3 DNA: TGTGCCAGCAGTTTAAGGGGGGCCGTTAGTAATCAGCCCCAGCATTTT
V gene: TRBV7-9; clone size: NA; D gene: NA; J gene: TRBJ2-7; CDR3 protein: CASSLTRGPYEQYF; CDR3 DNA: TGTGCCAGCAGCTTAACTCGCGGACCCTACGAGCAGTACTTC
V gene: TRBV6-6; clone size: NA; D gene: NA; J gene: TRBJ1-2; CDR3 protein: CASNTDRTRYGYTF; CDR3 DNA: TGTGCCAGCAACACCGACAGGACCCGCTATGGCTACACCTTC
V gene: TRBV30; clone size: NA; D gene: TRBD1; J gene: TRBJ1-2; CDR3 protein: CAWSAMGQGDYTF; CDR3 DNA: TGTGCCTGGAGTGCCATGGGACAGGGCGACTACACCTTC
V gene: TRBV7-2; clone size: few; D gene: TRBD1; J gene: TRBJ2-5; CDR3 protein: CASSTGQPGETQYF; CDR3 DNA: TGTGCCAGCAGCACGGGACAGCCCGGGGAGACCCAGTACTTC
V gene: TRBV5-1; clone size: NA; D gene: NA; J gene: TRBJ2-2; CDR3 protein: CASRVRGADTGELFF; CDR3 DNA: TGCGCCAGCAGGGTGAGGGGGGCCGACACCGGGGAGCTGTTTTTT